The 27 T cell receptor beta chains listed next were all sequenced from one sample in a study of sequential checkpoint blockade in melanoma. Treatment defined: randomized to nivolumab then ipilimumab (arm A) or the reverse (arm B). Method: immunoSEQ multiplex PCR; TCRdb's copy keeps in-frame clones and lacks some. The table records about 27,000 clones, roughly 80% of them present only once. The sample here was CD8+ T cells sorted from blood (inferred from file names), taken from a patient given nivolumab and ipilimumab in sequence. Source of these receptors: a human donor with melanoma.

The V gene is TRBV30, the J gene TRBJ1-1; tentative D call: TRBD1 (6 bases). The V and J ends lost 3 bases and 2 bases respectively, with 10 bases between them. Germline values: CDR1 GTSNPN, CDR2 SVGIG (reference sequence). The CDR3 covers 13 residues. The CDR3 is CAWRGQINTEAFF. As DNA, the CDR3 is TGTGCCTGGAGAGGACAGATAAACACTGAAGCTTTCTTT.

The V call is TRBV7-6, the J call TRBJ2-5; weak D call: TRBD1 (5 bases). TRBJ2-7 matches the DNA end more closely, so the J call is doubtful. Germline CDR1 SGHVS, CDR2 FNYEAQ. This CDR3 has 13 amino acids. The chain's CDR3 is CASSEDTSYEQYF. The CDR3 DNA follows: TGTGCCAGCAGCGAGGACACCTCCTACGAGCAGTACTTC.

The gene calls are TRBV7-9 and TRBJ2-7; the match to TRBD2 covers 13 bases. Germline V gene data show CDR1 as SEHNR and CDR2 as FQNEAQ (reference sequence). The CDR3 is made up of 15 amino acids. The trim removed 4 bases at V and 2 bases at J, leaving 2 bases unmatched. DNA of the CDR3: TGTGCCAGCAGCTCCGGGACTAGCGGGGCCTACGAGCAGTACTTC. Translation gives CASSSGTSGAYEQYF.

The rearrangement links TRBV27 to TRBJ2-5, with D possibly being TRBD1 (5 bases). Matching the DNA end better, TRBJ2-7 makes the J call doubtful. The CDR3 sequence is 14 residues long. Germline V gives CDR1 MNHEY, CDR2 SMNVEV (reference sequence). The CDR3 bases are TGTGCCAGCAGTTTATTGACAGCTAACCCCGAGCAGTACTTC. This gives the protein CASSLLTANPEQYF.

In this sample, this clone turned up a few times. The chain carries TRBV7-9 and TRBJ2-7; possible D gene TRBD1, 6 bases. V lost 3 bases and J 2 bases, leaving 11 bases between the germline ends. The CDR3 totals 14 residues. CDR1 is SEHNR, CDR2 FQNEAQ, per germline (reference sequence). CDR3 sequence: CASSFTGNPYEQYF. The CDR3, as DNA: TGTGCCAGCAGCTTTACAGGGAACCCCTACGAGCAGTACTTC.

The gene calls are TRBV11-2 and TRBJ2-1, with 7 bases aligning to TRBD2. Looked up from germline, CDR1 is SGHAT and CDR2 is FQNNGV. Trimming at V came to 5 bases and at J to 5 bases, leaving 6 bases not matched to a gene. CDR3 length: 14 residues. CDR3 residues: CASSLSAGDNEQFF. CDR3 nucleotides: TGTGCCAGCAGCCTCTCCGCGGGGGACAATGAGCAGTTCTTC.

This chain uses TRBV27 with TRBJ2-3, with a weak D call TRBD2 (7 bases). This CDR3 is 16 amino acids long. Trimming took 2 bases from V and 2 from J, leaving 14 bases between them. In germline, CDR1 is MNHEY, CDR2 SMNVEV (reference sequence). CDR3 residues: CASSLRGGVLTDTQYF. The CDR3 nucleotides read TGTGCCAGCAGTTTAAGGGGGGGGGTCCTCACAGATACGCAGTATTTT.

On this clone itself: The junction departs from the called germline gene at one end, perhaps through a read error. This chain connects TRBV27 to TRBJ2-5; 8 nucleotides agree with TRBD1. The last part of the DNA fits TRBJ2-7 better; the J call may be wrong. This CDR3 has 13 residues. Looked up from germline, CDR1 is MNHEY and CDR2 is SMNVEV (reference sequence). CDR3 amino acids: CASRTGDSHEQYF. CDR3 sequence (DNA): TGTGCCAGCAGGACAGGGGACTCCCACGAGCAGTACTTC.

V gene TRBV5-4 combines with J gene TRBJ2-1; TRBD2 might be the D (6 bases). Germline CDR1 reads SGHNT; CDR2 reads YYREEE (reference sequence). The germline V and J ends were trimmed by 5 bases and 9 bases, with 12 bases remaining between them. CDR3 length equals 12 residues. Written as DNA, the CDR3 is TGTGCCAGCAGACAGCCCGGGGGTGAGCAGTTCTTC. Translation gives CASRQPGGEQFF.

Only one count was recorded for this clone. The rearrangement links TRBV6-5 to TRBJ1-1; tentatively, D is TRBD1 (5 bases). CDR1 is MNHEY, CDR2 SVGAGI, per germline. Trimming stripped 0 bases from V and 8 bases from J, with 10 bases between. The CDR3 spans 13 residues. CDR3 sequence reads: CASSYSKGPEAFF. The CDR3 DNA reads TGTGCCAGCAGTTACTCAAAGGGGCCCGAAGCTTTCTTT.

By share, this clone counts as medium-sized. This sequence joins TRBV5-1 and TRBJ2-3, with 9 bases lining up with TRBD1. Looked up from germline, CDR1 is SGHRS and CDR2 is YFSETQ. CDR3 length: 15 amino acids. Losses at the gene ends were 1 base for V and 2 bases for J; bases not matched to a gene: 2. The CDR3 loop reads CASSLTGGFTDTQYF. In DNA, the CDR3 is TGCGCCAGCAGCTTGACAGGGGGCTTCACAGATACGCAGTATTTT.

The V gene is TRBV6-5, the J gene TRBJ1-1, with 7 nucleotides matching TRBD1. V lost 5 bases to trimming and J lost 1 base; unmatched junction nucleotides: 7. The CDR3 length is 15 residues. Looked up from germline, CDR1 is MNHEY and CDR2 is SVGAGI. The CDR3 protein is CASSPWTGSNTEAFF. In DNA form, the CDR3 reads TGTGCCAGCAGTCCGTGGACAGGATCGAACACTGAAGCTTTCTTT.

The chain links TRBV11-2 to TRBJ2-5; 12 bases align to TRBD2. The J call is doubtful: the DNA matches TRBJ2-7 better. CDR1 and CDR2 (germline): SGHAT, FQNNGV. The CDR3 runs 15 residues. The chain's CDR3 is CASSLGLAGQYEQYF. The CDR3 DNA sequence: TGTGCCAGCAGCCTGGGACTAGCGGGCCAATACGAGCAGTACTTC.

This clone was detected only a few times. CDR3 sequence: CASTVKGGRNRFYEQYF. The DNA for the CDR3 is TGTGCCAGCACCGTCAAAGGGGGCAGGAATAGATTCTACGAGCAGTACTTC. The chain combines TRBV5-4 with TRBJ2-7, with TRBD1 matching 7 bases. CDR3 length: 17 residues. CDR1 is SGHNT, CDR2 YYREEE, per germline (reference sequence). Unmatched junction bases numbered 18, after V lost 6 bases and J lost 3 bases. Supplemented by reference TRBV5-4 and TRBJ2-7, the full variable domain reads ETGVTQSPTHLIKTRGQQVTLRCSSQSGHNTVSWYQQALGQGPQFIFQYYREEENGRGNFPPRFSGLQFPNYSSELNVNALELDDSALYLCASTVKGGRNRFYEQYFGPGTRLTVT.

The chain carries TRBV11-3 and TRBJ2-1; TRBD1 matches 10 bases. Trimming at V came to 5 bases and at J to 7 bases, leaving 8 bases not matched to a gene. This CDR3 comprises 15 residues. Germline V gives CDR1 SGHNT, CDR2 YENEEA. The CDR3 loop is CASSDRDRGMNEQFF. CDR3 DNA sequence: TGTGCCAGCAGCGACCGGGACAGGGGCATGAATGAGCAGTTCTTC.

This clone ranks as medium-sized. The chain uses TRBV19 and TRBJ2-5, with D possibly matching TRBD2 (6 bases). The CDR3 has 15 residues. The V and J ends lost 6 bases and 7 bases respectively, with 21 bases between them. Germline lookup yields CDR1 LNHDA and CDR2 SQIVND (reference sequence). This chain's CDR3 is CASSGIQDYLGTQYF. CDR3 bases: TGTGCCAGTAGCGGTATACAGGACTACCTAGGGACCCAGTACTTC.

This chain uses TRBV28 with TRBJ2-1, with unresolved D. Germline V gives CDR1 MDHEN, CDR2 SYDVKM. This CDR3 comprises 12 residues. V was clipped by 2 bases and J by 5 bases, with 4 bases between them. CDR3 region: CASSLAHNEQFF. CDR3 coding DNA: TGTGCCAGCAGTTTAGCGCACAATGAGCAGTTCTTC.

The rearrangement uses TRBV9 and TRBJ2-3; D call uncertain. CDR3 length equals 12 residues. The germline V gene has CDR1 SGDLS and CDR2 YYNGEE. The V and J ends lost 4 bases and 4 bases respectively, with 7 bases between them. The CDR3 coding sequence is TGTGCCAGCAGCCCTATGGCAGATACGCAGTATTTT. Its protein product is CASSPMADTQYF. Combining the CDR3 with reference TRBV9 and TRBJ2-3 gives the whole variable domain DSGVTQTPKHLITATGQRVTLRCSPRSGDLSVYWYQQSLDQGLQFLIQYYNGEERAKGNILERFSAQQFPDLHSELNLSSLELGDSALYFCASSPMADTQYFGPGTRLTVL.

This clone was detected once. The chain employs TRBV29-1 and TRBJ2-1; 9 nucleotides agree with TRBD2. In germline, CDR1 is SQVTM, CDR2 ANQGSEA. The CDR3 consists of 15 residues. The V and J ends lost 8 bases and 1 base, in that order; junction bases with no gene match: 9. The CDR3 reads CSISGGELSYNEQFF. In DNA form, the CDR3 reads TGCAGCATTAGCGGGGGAGAGCTTTCCTACAATGAGCAGTTCTTC.

The genes are TRBV7-6 and TRBJ1-1; 11 positions match TRBD1. With 3 bases clipped from V and 1 base from J, the junction kept 4 bases outside the gene matches. This CDR3 is built from 16 residues. Per germline, CDR1 SGHVS and CDR2 FNYEAQ. The CDR3 DNA is TGTGCCAGCAGCTTTGGACAGGGGGCTAAGAACACTGAAGCTTTCTTT. Translated: CASSFGQGAKNTEAFF.

This clone was seen once. The chain carries TRBV18 and TRBJ2-3; 7 bases match TRBD1. V shed 3 bases, J shed 0 bases, and the junction held 3 bases outside the gene matches. The CDR3 contains 15 residues. Germline V gene data show CDR1 as KGHSH and CDR2 as LQKENI. In DNA, the CDR3 is TGTGCCAGCTCACCGGACAGGACCAGCACAGATACGCAGTATTTT. It translates to CASSPDRTSTDTQYF. The variable domain in full, completed from reference TRBV18 and TRBJ2-3, reads NAGVMQNPRHLVRRRGQEARLRCSPMKGHSHVYWYRQLPEEGLKFMVYLQKENIIDESGMPKERFSAEFPKEGPSILRIQQVVRGDSAAYFCASSPDRTSTDTQYFGPGTRLTVL.

The chain couples TRBV27 to TRBJ2-7; tentative D call: TRBD2 (5 bases). The CDR3 length is 14 residues. In germline, CDR1 is MNHEY, CDR2 SMNVEV (reference sequence). V lost 6 bases, J lost 3 bases, and 15 bases lay in between. Here the CDR3 DNA reads TGTGCCAGCAGGCCCACGGAGGCCGACTACGAGCAGTACTTC. This sequence encodes CASRPTEADYEQYF.

The J gene is TRBJ1-4, the V gene TRBV9; D may be TRBD1 (6 bases). CDR3 length: 16 residues. Trimming removed 3 bases at V and 0 bases at J, with 12 bases between. CDR1 is SGDLS and CDR2 is YYNGEE in the germline V gene. CDR3 sequence reads: CASSGGGGSTNEKLFF. CDR3 nucleotide sequence: TGTGCCAGCAGCGGTGGGGGGGGCTCAACTAATGAAAAACTGTTTTTT.

The rearrangement joins TRBV19 to TRBJ2-7; maybe TRBD2 (5 bases). Germline V gene lookup returns CDR1 LNHDA and CDR2 SQIVND (reference sequence). This CDR3 spans 13 amino acids. Between the trimmed V and J ends, which lost 5 bases and 3 bases, there was a span of 11 bases. CDR3 sequence: CASSFGLSYEQYF. For the CDR3, the DNA is TGTGCCAGTAGTTTTGGACTGAGCTACGAGCAGTACTTC.

The V gene is TRBV5-1, the J gene TRBJ2-1; D gene uncertain. CDR3 size: 14 residues. Trimming took 0 bases from V and 6 from J, leaving 10 bases between them. From germline, CDR1 is SGHRS and CDR2 YFSETQ. CDR3 residues: CASSLDPSSNEQFF. Written as DNA, the CDR3 is TGCGCCAGCAGCTTGGATCCCTCGTCCAATGAGCAGTTCTTC.

The chain employs TRBV11-1 and TRBJ2-1; a possible D gene is TRBD2 (5 bases). The CDR3 covers 14 residues. Germline lookup yields CDR1 SGHAT and CDR2 FQDESV (reference sequence). V shed 5 bases and J shed 6 bases, with 14 bases lying between them. CDR3 residues: CASSQTRMGNEQFF. As DNA, the CDR3 is TGTGCCAGCAGCCAAACTAGGATGGGCAATGAGCAGTTCTTC.

The rearrangement uses TRBV6-5 and TRBJ1-6, with D unclear. This CDR3 region has 15 residues. V shed 2 bases and J shed 1 base, with 6 bases lying between them. Per germline, CDR1 MNHEY and CDR2 SVGAGI. The CDR3 region is CASSYGSSYNSPLHF. CDR3 DNA: TGTGCCAGCAGTTACGGGAGTTCCTATAATTCACCCCTCCACTTT.